The 10 T cell receptor beta chains presented below share a single source sample, sequenced in a study of blood T cell repertoires in COVID-19. Data came from immunoSEQ multiplex PCR; TCRdb stores just in-frame clones and leaves some out. The sample lists about 90,000 clones, 85% to 95% seen once, with roughly 6.6% in the top ten. The sequencing input was peripheral blood. The origin of the receptors is a woman aged 55-70 years with active COVID-19.

This chain connects TRBV7-3 to TRBJ2-1, with 7 bases lining up with TRBD2. CDR1 SGHTA and CDR2 FQGTGA come from the germline V gene. The CDR3 loop spans 14 amino acids. Unmatched junction bases numbered 3, after V lost 1 base and J lost 6 bases. The CDR3 region is CASSLMGGSNEQFF. The DNA for the CDR3 is TGTGCCAGCAGCTTAATGGGGGGGAGCAATGAGCAGTTCTTC.

This chain uses TRBV7-9 with TRBJ2-2, with 14 bases lining up with TRBD2. Germline lookup yields CDR1 SEHNR and CDR2 FQNEAQ (reference sequence). The CDR3 has 17 residues. After removal of 5 bases from V and 7 bases from J, the junction contained 9 bases not matched to a gene. The CDR3 coding sequence is TGTGCCAGCAGCCGCGGGACTAGCGGGAGCAGGGGCGGGGAGCTGTTTTTT. It specifies CASSRGTSGSRGGELFF.

CDR3 in DNA: TGTGCCAGCAGCCAAACGACTAGCGGGGGGGCCAAGTGGAGAGAGCAGTTCTTC. This gives the protein CASSQTTSGGAKWREQFF. The chain carries TRBV3-1 (or the pseudogene TRBV3-2) and TRBJ2-1; 14 bases agree with TRBD2. Looked up from germline, CDR1 is LGHDT and CDR2 is YNNKEL (reference sequence). The CDR3 loop spans 18 amino acids. V gave up 2 bases and J gave up 10 bases; unmatched junction bases: 13.

The V call is TRBV20-1, the J call TRBJ2-3; no reliable D call. V was cut by 6 bases and J by 4 bases, with 8 bases left in between. CDR1 DFQATT and CDR2 SNEGSKA come from the germline V gene (reference sequence). The CDR3 covers 11 residues. CDR3 residues: CSAADADTQYF. The DNA for the CDR3 is TGCAGTGCCGCGGATGCAGATACGCAGTATTTT.

J is TRBJ2-5 and V is TRBV9; the D gene is possibly TRBD2 (5 bases). The germline V gene has CDR1 SGDLS and CDR2 YYNGEE. The CDR3 length is 15 residues. V gave up 2 bases and J gave up 0 bases, with 11 bases separating them. This chain's CDR3 is CASSVQKRYQETQYF. As DNA, the CDR3 is TGTGCCAGCAGCGTTCAAAAGCGGTACCAAGAGACCCAGTACTTC.

This rearrangement joins TRBV7-3 to TRBJ2-1; TRBD1 matches 9 bases. Germline V gene lookup returns CDR1 SGHTA and CDR2 FQGTGA. This CDR3 region has 15 residues. Trimming removed 5 bases from V and 6 bases from J; junction bases left unmatched: 8. CDR3 sequence reads: CASSPRDREGNEQFF. The CDR3 nucleotides are TGTGCCAGCAGCCCCCGGGACAGGGAAGGCAATGAGCAGTTCTTC.

This clone was seen once. J is TRBJ1-2 and V is TRBV12-3 or TRBV12-4; D is unclear. The V end lost 7 bases, the J end lost 4 bases, and 13 bases lay between the germline ends. The CDR3 contains 13 residues. DNA for the CDR3: TGTGCCAGCACCTTTCGAGGTGGCTATGGCTACACCTTC. Amino acid sequence: CASTFRGGYGYTF.

The rearrangement links TRBV20-1 to TRBJ1-2; D possibly corresponds to TRBD1 (6 bases). Trimming took off 2 bases at V and 7 bases at J, with 8 bases between the two ends. Germline CDR1 DFQATT, CDR2 SNEGSKA (reference sequence). The CDR3 has 11 residues. Here the CDR3 DNA reads TGCAGTGCTAGAACAGGGACTGGCTACACCTTC. Translated: CSARTGTGYTF.

This clone was recorded once. The V call is TRBV18, the J call TRBJ2-6, with a tentative D call TRBD1 (6 bases). Trimming took off 0 bases at V and 1 base at J, with 7 bases between the two ends. The germline V gene has CDR1 KGHSH and CDR2 LQKENI. The CDR3 sequence is 16 residues long. In DNA form, the CDR3 reads TGTGCCAGCTCACCACCACAGGGTTCTGGGGCCAACGTCCTGACTTTC. Amino acid sequence: CASSPPQGSGANVLTF.

This chain uses TRBV28 with TRBJ1-5; a possible D gene is TRBD1 (6 bases). V was pared by 0 bases and J by 3 bases, with 12 bases between. The CDR3 is 16 residues long. The germline gives CDR1 MDHEN, CDR2 SYDVKM. DNA of the CDR3: TGTGCCAGCAGTTTATGGAACGGACAGTCCAATCAGCCCCAGCATTTT. It is translated as CASSLWNGQSNQPQHF.